The next 20 T cell receptor beta chains were all read from a single sample in a study of shared clonotypes between healthy human individuals. CD8 cells regarded as naive lacked CD45RO, were positively chosen for CCR7, and omitted terminally differentiated effector memory CD45RA+ cells. Libraries were prepared by immunoSEQ multiplex PCR; TCRdb keeps only in-frame clonotypes and omits some of them. Of about 870,000 clones listed, 85% to 95% are singletons. Sequences were obtained from naive CD8+ T cells sorted from blood. The receptors originated from a man aged 30 to 45 in good health.

Of note for this clone: The sample contains more than one DNA sequence encoding this CDR3. The chain recombines TRBV13 with TRBJ2-7, with D tentatively TRBD2 (5 bases). Trimming shortened V by 5 bases and J by 3 bases, and 8 bases separated the two germline ends. CDR1 and CDR2 (germline): PRHDT, FYEKMQ (reference sequence). The CDR3 extends over 12 amino acids. The CDR3 DNA follows: TGTGCCAGCAGCCCCCGGGGCTACGAGCAGTACTTC. Translated: CASSPRGYEQYF.

The chain is built from TRBV4-1 and TRBJ2-3; TRBD2 aligns across 8 bases. Germline V CDR1 and CDR2: MGHRA, YSYEKL. The CDR3 sequence is 16 residues long. The V segment lost 1 base and the J segment 5 bases; nucleotides outside the gene matches: 8. CDR3 in DNA: TGCGCCAGCAGCCAAGTTCCCCAGCGGGAGTTAGATACGCAGTATTTT. This gives the protein CASSQVPQRELDTQYF.

The chain joins TRBV9 to TRBJ2-1; tentatively, D is TRBD2 (6 bases). The CDR3 covers 15 residues. Trimming pared 0 bases from V and 6 bases from J, leaving 13 bases between. Germline V CDR1 and CDR2: SGDLS, YYNGEE. The CDR3 protein is CASSVGLERANEQFF. The CDR3 bases are TGTGCCAGCAGCGTAGGCCTAGAGCGGGCCAATGAGCAGTTCTTC.

V is TRBV14 and J is TRBJ1-1; TRBD1 is a possible D gene (6 bases). Looked up from germline, CDR1 is SGHDN and CDR2 is FVKESK. This CDR3 region has 15 residues. Trimming removed 1 base at V and 4 bases at J, with 13 bases between. CDR3 amino acids: CASSQVGGRGTEAFF. The CDR3 bases are TGTGCCAGCAGCCAAGTTGGGGGCCGCGGCACTGAAGCTTTCTTT. Using reference TRBV14 and TRBJ1-1 for the parts outside the CDR3, the full variable domain is EAGVTQFPSHSVIEKGQTVTLRCDPISGHDNLYWYRRVMGKEIKFLLHFVKESKQDESGMPNNRFLAERTGGTYSTLKVQPAELEDSGVYFCASSQVGGRGTEAFFGQGTRLTVV.

For this clone: A read error may account for a junction end that differs from germline. The V and J genes are TRBV10-3 and TRBJ1-4; TRBD1 agrees at 8 bases. The germline V gene has CDR1 ENHRY and CDR2 SYGVKD. The CDR3 has 13 residues. The CDR3 coding sequence is TGTGCCGCCAGAACAGGGGGGAACGAAAAACTGTCTTTT. Translation: CAARTGGNEKLSF.

The chain employs TRBV6-1 and TRBJ2-6, with D possibly being TRBD1 (6 bases). V was clipped by 1 base and J by 0 bases, with 10 bases between them. Per germline, CDR1 MNHNS and CDR2 SASEGT. The CDR3 sequence is 17 residues long. The chain's CDR3 is CASSEVAGDSGANVLTF. CDR3 in DNA: TGTGCCAGCAGTGAAGTGGCAGGGGACTCTGGGGCCAACGTCCTGACTTTC.

This rearrangement joins TRBV7-7 to TRBJ1-2, with unresolved D. The ends were cut back, 2 bases at V and 10 bases at J, with 17 bases in the middle. CDR3 size: 14 residues. The germline V gene has CDR1 SSHAT and CDR2 FNYEAQ (reference sequence). CDR3 region: CASSLRVSPLPYTF. The CDR3 coding sequence is TGTGCCAGCAGCTTACGGGTTTCTCCCCTACCCTACACCTTC. Supplemented by reference TRBV7-7 and TRBJ1-2, the full variable domain reads GAGVSQSPRYKVTKRGQDVTLRCDPISSHATLYWYQQALGQGPEFLTYFNYEAQPDKSGLPSDRFSAERPEGSISTLTIQRTEQRDSAMYRCASSLRVSPLPYTFGSGTRLTVV.

J is TRBJ2-1 and V is TRBV7-2, with a tentative D call TRBD2 (6 bases). The CDR3 spans 15 residues. V shed 1 base and J shed 0 bases, with 7 bases lying between them. CDR1 and CDR2 from the germline V gene are SGHTA and FQGNSA. CDR3 residues: CASSLGEVSYNEQFF. The CDR3 nucleotides are TGTGCCAGCAGCTTAGGGGAGGTCTCCTACAATGAGCAGTTCTTC.

The chain joins TRBV9 to TRBJ2-7; D is possibly TRBD1 (5 bases). Trimming shortened V by 4 bases and J by 6 bases, and 11 bases separated the two germline ends. The length of the CDR3 is 12 residues. The germline CDR1 and CDR2 sequences are SGDLS and YYNGEE. The CDR3 protein is CASSSQGLEQYF. Written as DNA, the CDR3 is TGTGCCAGCAGCTCCCAGGGCCTCGAGCAGTACTTC.

The chain recombines TRBV5-1 with TRBJ2-1, with D perhaps TRBD1 or TRBD2 (6 bases each). Germline V gives CDR1 SGHRS, CDR2 YFSETQ. Trimming cost V 1 base and J 0 bases, with 14 bases left between them. The CDR3 has 17 amino acids. The CDR3 protein is CASSLLGGGSSYNEQFF. The DNA of the CDR3 is TGCGCCAGCAGCTTGCTTGGAGGGGGGAGCTCCTACAATGAGCAGTTCTTC.

The chain carries TRBV7-9 and TRBJ2-7, with D unresolved. This CDR3 spans 14 amino acids. With 1 base removed from V and 2 bases from J, the gap between germline ends came to 9 bases. Per the germline V gene, CDR1 is SEHNR and CDR2 is FQNEAQ (reference sequence). CDR3 sequence reads: CASSLGGRTYEQYF. CDR3 DNA sequence: TGTGCCAGCAGCTTAGGCGGTCGGACCTACGAGCAGTACTTC.

The chain carries TRBV4-3 and TRBJ1-2, with D possibly TRBD1 on 5 matching bases. The germline gives CDR1 LGHNA, CDR2 YSLEER. V lost 0 bases and J 1 base, leaving 6 bases between the germline ends. The CDR3 is made up of 14 amino acids. This chain's CDR3 is CASSQDQGNYGYTF. For the CDR3, the DNA is TGCGCCAGCAGCCAAGACCAGGGTAACTATGGCTACACCTTC.

Notes on this clone: The same CDR3 arises from other DNA sequences in this sample as well. The chain links TRBV4-1 to TRBJ1-5; D might be TRBD1 (5 bases). Germline V CDR1 and CDR2: MGHRA, YSYEKL. CDR3 length equals 13 residues. Trimming removed 0 bases from V and 5 bases from J, with 5 bases in between. The CDR3 DNA reads as TGCGCCAGCAGCCAAGACAGGGATCAGCCCCAGCATTTT. Translation gives CASSQDRDQPQHF.

The chain links TRBV4-1 to TRBJ1-1; D unresolved. The CDR3 length is 13 residues. Trimming took 1 base from V and 4 from J, leaving 7 bases between them. The V gene's germline CDR1 is MGHRA and CDR2 YSYEKL. As DNA, the CDR3 is TGCGCCAGCAGCCAAGGGGAGACCACTGAAGCTTTCTTT. It specifies CASSQGETTEAFF.

With respect to this clone: Other DNA sequences in the same sample also yield this CDR3. The gene calls are TRBV4-1 and TRBJ2-7, with unresolved D. Germline-derived CDR1 and CDR2 are MGHRA and YSYEKL. There are 13 residues in the CDR3. Trimming pared 1 base from V and 2 bases from J, leaving 6 bases between. The CDR3, as DNA: TGCGCCAGCAGCCAAGGGAGTACCTACGAGCAGTACTTC. Translating gives CASSQGSTYEQYF.

The CDR3 region is CASSSILAGSNTGELFF. CDR3 in DNA: TGTGCCAGCAGCTCGATACTAGCGGGATCGAACACCGGGGAGCTGTTTTTT. The chain combines TRBV7-9 with TRBJ2-2; 10 bases match TRBD2. This CDR3 contains 17 residues. Germline V gene sequence: CDR1 SEHNR, CDR2 FQNEAQ (reference sequence). V lost 4 bases to trimming and J lost 0 bases; unmatched junction nucleotides: 5.

V gene TRBV7-9 combines with J gene TRBJ2-7, with 9 bases identical to TRBD1. J was trimmed by 0 bases and V by 5 bases; bases with no gene match: 5. CDR3 length: 15 amino acids. CDR1 SEHNR and CDR2 FQNEAQ come from the germline V gene (reference sequence). The CDR3 region has the DNA TGTGCCAGCAGCAACCGGGACAGGGACTCCTACGAGCAGTACTTC. Protein product: CASSNRDRDSYEQYF.

The chain carries TRBV9 and TRBJ2-7, with TRBD1 as a possible D gene (5 bases). V shed 0 bases and J shed 4 bases, with 11 bases lying between them. There are 14 residues in the CDR3. Germline values: CDR1 SGDLS, CDR2 YYNGEE. The CDR3: CASSVDRAGYEQYF. The CDR3 region has the DNA TGTGCCAGCAGCGTAGATCGGGCAGGGTACGAGCAGTACTTC. Complete variable domain (other parts from reference TRBV9 and TRBJ2-7): DSGVTQTPKHLITATGQRVTLRCSPRSGDLSVYWYQQSLDQGLQFLIQYYNGEERAKGNILERFSAQQFPDLHSELNLSSLELGDSALYFCASSVDRAGYEQYFGPGTRLTVT.

The chain recombines TRBV7-2 with TRBJ2-2, with 13 positions matching TRBD2. Germline V gives CDR1 SGHTA, CDR2 FQGNSA. J lost 4 bases, V lost 4 bases, and 3 bases had no gene match. CDR3 length equals 16 residues. Here the CDR3 reads CASSWGLAGLTGELFF. CDR3 in DNA: TGTGCCAGCAGCTGGGGACTAGCGGGGCTCACCGGGGAGCTGTTTTTT.

The J gene is TRBJ1-2, the V gene TRBV4-1; no clear D gene. CDR1 and CDR2 from the germline V gene are MGHRA and YSYEKL. V lost 1 base and J lost 7, with 22 bases in between. This CDR3 contains 17 residues. The CDR3 coding sequence is TGCGCCAGCAGCCAAGGCGTGACTCAAGTCAACCCGCGTGGCTACACCTTC. Amino acids: CASSQGVTQVNPRGYTF.